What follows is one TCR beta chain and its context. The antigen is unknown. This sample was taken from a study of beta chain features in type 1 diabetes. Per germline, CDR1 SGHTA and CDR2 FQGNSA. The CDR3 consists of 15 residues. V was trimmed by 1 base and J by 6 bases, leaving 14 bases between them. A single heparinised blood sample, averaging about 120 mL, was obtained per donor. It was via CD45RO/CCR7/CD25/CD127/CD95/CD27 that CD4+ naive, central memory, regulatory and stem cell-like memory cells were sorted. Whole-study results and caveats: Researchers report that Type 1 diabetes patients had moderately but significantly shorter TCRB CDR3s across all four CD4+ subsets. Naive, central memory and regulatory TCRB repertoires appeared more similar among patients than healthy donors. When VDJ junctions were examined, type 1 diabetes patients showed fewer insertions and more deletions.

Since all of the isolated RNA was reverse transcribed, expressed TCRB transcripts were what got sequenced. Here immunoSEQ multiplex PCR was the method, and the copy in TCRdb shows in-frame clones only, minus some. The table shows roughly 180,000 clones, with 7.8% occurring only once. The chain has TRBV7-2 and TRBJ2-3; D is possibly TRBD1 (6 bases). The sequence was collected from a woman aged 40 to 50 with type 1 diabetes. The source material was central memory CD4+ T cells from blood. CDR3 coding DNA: TGTGCCAGCAGCTTAGTCTCAGGGGATAGGGATACGCAGTATTTT. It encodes CASSLVSGDRDTQYF.